These 18 T cell receptor beta chains were sequenced from one sample in a study of shared clonotypes between healthy human individuals. Data came from immunoSEQ multiplex PCR; TCRdb stores just in-frame clones and leaves some out. This table has 2 million to 2.5 million clones, around 95% appearing once. The sequencing sample was made of naive CD4+ T cells sorted from blood. Subset defined: CD45RA+ positively selected. These TCRs come from a young man in good health.

The V call is TRBV19, the J call TRBJ1-2; 8 bases are shared with TRBD1. The germline CDR1 and CDR2 sequences are LNHDA and SQIVND (reference sequence). With 4 bases clipped from V and 7 bases from J, the junction kept 17 bases outside the gene matches. The length of the CDR3 is 17 residues. CDR3 nucleotide sequence: TGTGCCAGTAGTAGACAGGGGTCTTTCGTTACCCAAACTGGCTACACCTTC. Its translation: CASSRQGSFVTQTGYTF.

Note on this clone: At the DNA level, this CDR3 is encoded by other sequences in the same sample as well. This chain connects TRBV7-9 to TRBJ1-1, with D perhaps TRBD1 (6 bases). The germline V gene encodes CDR1 SEHNR and CDR2 FQNEAQ (reference sequence). The CDR3 is made up of 13 amino acids. V lost 1 base to trimming and J lost 6 bases, with 9 bases between them. Here the CDR3 DNA reads TGTGCCAGCAGCTTAGTAGGGGGGGCTGAAGCTTTCTTT. This codes for CASSLVGGAEAFF.

In the case of this clone: Within the sample, other DNA sequences also encode this same CDR3. The rearrangement joins TRBV20-1 to TRBJ2-3; unclear D gene. Germline V gene sequence: CDR1 DFQATT, CDR2 SNEGSKA (reference sequence). V was pared by 3 bases and J by 3 bases, with 4 bases between. The CDR3 runs 11 residues. The CDR3 loop is CSASRTDTQYF. The CDR3 DNA sequence: TGCAGTGCTAGCAGAACAGATACGCAGTATTTT.

The count of this clone is one. The chain combines TRBV4-1 with TRBJ2-5; D is unresolved. Per germline, CDR1 MGHRA and CDR2 YSYEKL. Between the trimmed V and J ends, which lost 4 bases and 5 bases, there was a span of 11 bases. The CDR3 extends over 13 amino acids. The CDR3, as DNA: TGCGCCAGCAGCCGTGAACCCCACGAGACCCAGTACTTC. It specifies CASSREPHETQYF.

CDR3 in DNA: TGTGCCAGCAGCGTAGTTCGGCAGGGCCCCACAGATACGCAGTATTTT. It specifies CASSVVRQGPTDTQYF. This chain uses TRBV9 with TRBJ2-3, with a tentative D call TRBD1 (5 bases). V was trimmed by 0 bases and J by 2 bases, leaving 13 bases between them. The length of the CDR3 is 16 residues. The germline V gene has CDR1 SGDLS and CDR2 YYNGEE.

The chain joins TRBV28 to TRBJ2-3; 7 bases align to TRBD1. Germline assignment: CDR1 MDHEN and CDR2 SYDVKM. The junction had 13 bases not matched to a gene; V was cut back by 5 bases and J by 8 bases. This CDR3 has 15 residues. The CDR3 DNA reads TGTGCCAGCAGTCCCGAGGGGGCGCCCAGGGGTACGCAGTATTTT. This translates into CASSPEGAPRGTQYF.

As for this clone: Other nucleotide sequences from this sample produce the same CDR3. The rearrangement joins TRBV5-1 to TRBJ1-4, with D unclear. CDR1 and CDR2 from the germline V gene are SGHRS and YFSETQ. The CDR3 has 13 residues. Trimming removed 0 bases at V and 8 bases at J, with 8 bases between. The CDR3 is CASSLGVEEKLFF. The CDR3 DNA reads as TGCGCCAGCAGCTTGGGGGTCGAGGAAAAACTGTTTTTT. The whole variable domain, remainder taken from reference TRBV5-1 and TRBJ1-4, is KAGVTQTPRYLIKTRGQQVTLSCSPISGHRSVSWYQQTPGQGLQFLFEYFSETQRNKGNFPGRFSGRQFSNSRSEMNVSTLELGDSALYLCASSLGVEEKLFFGSGTQLSVL.

The chain has TRBV2 and TRBJ1-5; D is unresolved. Germline V lookup: CDR1 SNHLY, CDR2 FYNNEI. V dropped 1 base and J dropped 7 bases, with 8 bases sitting between them. The CDR3 spans 13 residues. The CDR3 is CASSEVGPQPQHF. The CDR3 nucleotides read TGTGCCAGCAGTGAAGTGGGCCCCCAGCCCCAGCATTTT.

This chain links TRBV6-1 with TRBJ2-2, with a weak D call TRBD1 (5 bases). V lost 2 bases and J 7 bases, leaving 11 bases between the germline ends. CDR1 MNHNS and CDR2 SASEGT come from the germline V gene. The CDR3 covers 14 residues. CDR3 region: CASSELRAIGELFF. In DNA form, the CDR3 reads TGTGCCAGCAGTGAACTCAGGGCAATCGGGGAGCTGTTTTTT.

The J gene is TRBJ2-6, the V gene TRBV7-3; 8 nucleotides agree with TRBD1. Germline CDR1 SGHTA, CDR2 FQGTGA. The CDR3 is 18 residues long. V shed 5 bases and J 0 bases; nucleotides not matched to a gene: 9. CDR3 protein: CASSRGQGTLSGANVLTF. DNA of the CDR3: TGTGCCAGCAGCAGAGGACAGGGAACCCTCTCTGGGGCCAACGTCCTGACTTTC.

The chain combines TRBV7-9 with TRBJ2-7; the match to TRBD1 covers 9 bases. The CDR3 covers 15 residues. Germline-derived CDR1 and CDR2 are SEHNR and FQNEAQ (reference sequence). The ends lost 2 bases at V and 3 bases at J; junction bases unmatched: 5. The CDR3 region is CASSLWDREDYEQYF. In DNA, the CDR3 is TGTGCCAGCAGCTTATGGGACAGGGAGGACTACGAGCAGTACTTC.

In its sample, this clone was seen once. The same CDR3 arises from other DNA sequences in this sample as well. The chain recombines TRBV5-1 with TRBJ2-2, with unresolved D. CDR1 is SGHRS and CDR2 is YFSETQ in the germline V gene. The ends were cut back, 5 bases at V and 1 base at J, with 9 bases in the middle. The CDR3 loop spans 14 amino acids. The CDR3 here is CASSPDGNTGELFF. The CDR3 region has the DNA TGCGCCAGCAGTCCCGACGGGAACACCGGGGAGCTGTTTTTT.

Concerning this clone: Other DNA variants within this sample encode the same CDR3. The rearrangement uses TRBV28 and TRBJ1-5; D is undetermined. Per the germline V gene, CDR1 is MDHEN and CDR2 is SYDVKM. This CDR3 is built from 12 residues. Trimming removed 6 bases from V and 1 base from J, with 4 bases in between. CDR3 nucleotides: TGTGCCAGCAGACCCAGCAATCAGCCCCAGCATTTT. Translation: CASRPSNQPQHF. The variable domain in full, completed from reference TRBV28 and TRBJ1-5, reads DVKVTQSSRYLVKRTGEKVFLECVQDMDHENMFWYRQDPGLGLRLIYFSYDVKMKEKGDIPEGYSVSREKKERFSLILESASTNQTSMYLCASRPSNQPQHFGDGTRLSIL.

This clone has only one observation. The chain recombines TRBV5-1 with TRBJ2-3, with D perhaps matching TRBD2 (6 bases). V gave up 4 bases and J gave up 2 bases, with 20 bases separating them. Germline V CDR1 and CDR2: SGHRS, YFSETQ. The CDR3 contains 17 residues. For the CDR3, the DNA is TGCGCCAGCAGCCTCTATCCCCCCGGGAGCGACACAGATACGCAGTATTTT. It codes for CASSLYPPGSDTDTQYF.

The chain links TRBV6-1 to TRBJ2-7; D is perhaps TRBD1 (6 bases). V was cut by 7 bases and J by 5 bases, with 12 bases left in between. The CDR3 consists of 12 residues. The germline V gene has CDR1 MNHNS and CDR2 SASEGT. The CDR3 DNA reads TGTGCCAGCACAGGGGTAGGGCACGAGCAGTACTTC. Amino acid sequence: CASTGVGHEQYF.

V and J are TRBV4-1 and TRBJ1-1; 8 bases match TRBD1. V dropped 4 bases and J dropped 1; count of bases not matched to a gene: 5. The CDR3 has 15 residues. Germline CDR1 and CDR2: MGHRA and YSYEKL. This CDR3 is CASSRTTGGNTEAFF. CDR3 DNA: TGCGCCAGCAGCCGAACCACAGGGGGGAACACTGAAGCTTTCTTT.

This chain links TRBV5-8 with TRBJ2-7; D remains unclear. The CDR3 loop spans 11 amino acids. Germline loops: CDR1 SGHTS, CDR2 YDEGEE. The V end was cut by 0 bases, the J end by 7 bases, with 5 bases between. CDR3 bases: TGTGCCAGCAGCTTGGTGCAGGAGCAGTACTTC. This translates into CASSLVQEQYF.

This chain joins TRBV2 and TRBJ2-2, with 8 bases matching TRBD1. The CDR3 runs to 15 residues. J was trimmed by 5 bases and V by 0 bases; bases with no gene match: 2. The germline V gene has CDR1 SNHLY and CDR2 FYNNEI. The CDR3 DNA sequence: TGTGCCAGCAGTGAAGCGCACAGGGGGACCGGGGAGCTGTTTTTT. Protein: CASSEAHRGTGELFF.